One TCR beta chain is described in this entry. What it binds is unknown. Following RNA extraction, reverse transcription yielded cDNA that acted as the sequencing template. Method: immunoSEQ multiplex PCR; TCRdb's copy keeps in-frame clones and lacks some. The top ten clones hold approximately 16% of a sample with approximately 180,000 clones, approximately 59% of them seen once. These data come from a study of CD8+ T cells in alopecia areata. Overall study context: Treated patients were dosed with oral tofacitinib, taking 5 to 10 mg twice daily. Overall study results and limits: Mice showed TCR sharing more clearly than patients did, possibly owing to HLA. Many expanded lesional clones persisted in scalp and blood during tofacitinib.

V lost 4 bases and J 10 bases, leaving 10 bases between the germline ends. In germline, CDR1 is GTSNPN, CDR2 SVGIG (reference sequence). This CDR3 has 10 amino acids. Regarding treatment: oral pan-JAK inhibitor, 5-10 mg twice daily. The sorting of PBMCs gave CD4+ and CD8+ T cells. The TCR was taken from a human donor with alopecia areata. The specimen was CD4+ T cells sorted from blood, collected around week 55, from a patient treated with tofacitinib. The chain combines TRBV30 with TRBJ1-1; D unclear. This CDR3 reads CAWMQASAFF. The CDR3 DNA sequence: TGTGCCTGGATGCAGGCTTCAGCTTTCTTT. Full variable domain (outside the CDR3, taken from reference TRBV30 and TRBJ1-1): SQTIHQWPATLVQPVGSPLSLECTVEGTSNPNLYWYRQAAGRGLQLLFYSVGIGQISSEVPQNLSASRPQDRQFILSSKKLLLSDSGFYLCAWMQASAFFGQGTRLTVV.